The clone carrying this T cell receptor beta chain showed up just a few times. Antigen unknown. The data derive from a study of T-cell reconstitution after alpha-beta-depleted transplantation in children. Whole-study results and caveats: Surviving recipient cells, namely T cells and thymic progenitors, were the source of high day-60 TCRbeta diversity in some patients. Most T-cell counts and diversity one year after the transplant came from T cells that were newly produced. In patients about two months after transplant, alpha-beta T cells reportedly arose from several hundred expanded graft clones.

The V gene's germline CDR1 is SGHRS and CDR2 YFSETQ. The V end lost 0 bases, the J end lost 10 bases, and 24 bases lay between the germline ends. This CDR3 has 17 residues. TCRbeta library construction was performed incorporating unique molecular identifiers. MiXCR, applied by TCRdb to the PCR reads, yields one record per CDR3 protein. The data hold some 600,000 distinct CDR3 sequences, with approximately 12% observed a single time. Sequencing was performed on PBMCs, mostly from graft donor cells, taken 360 days after TCRalphabeta/CD19-depleted stem cell transplant. The origin of this receptor is a male patient younger than 18 who had a stem cell transplant for acute myeloid leukemia, so the T cells may come from the graft donor. V and J are TRBV5-1 and TRBJ2-3; perhaps TRBD2 as D (6 bases). CDR3 residues: CASSLASTGGVRKAQYF. CDR3 in DNA: TGCGCCAGCAGCTTGGCAAGTACAGGCGGGGTGAGGAAGGCGCAGTATTTT.